This TCR beta chain is from a study of blood T cell repertoires in COVID-19 (dated by TCRdb to 2018 to 2020). In the study overall: The collaborator samples originated in the United States, Italy and Spain and spanned the acute and convalescent phases of COVID-19. Where available, HLA class I and class II types were taken from metadata supplied by the sample provider and were not determined by assay-based typing. The samples were drawn from the first 160 participants of the ongoing ImmuneRACE study and from 950 to 1,500 subjects provided by 6 global collaborators. The repertoires were released in a freely available public database intended as a resource for research on the immune response to SARS-CoV-2. The dataset comprised deeply sampled blood TCRbeta repertoires from subjects exposed to, actively infected with, or recovered from COVID-19. The material from the prospective study consisted of cDNA or gDNA derived from T cells, B-cell-depleted T cells, or PBMCs. Nearly every sample came with metadata listing a de-identified subject ID, COVID-19 status, age in years and sex. Overall results and qualifications from the work: How much clinical and demographic metadata was included differed by source and by participant, and the metadata was provided uncurated.

The immunoSEQ Assay, a bias-controlled multiplex PCR, was used to amplify TCRbeta CDR3 regions from genomic DNA. Per the original workflow: Within the assay, amplification of reference gene primers was used to estimate how many nucleated cells each sample contained. To quantify the absolute abundance of each unique TCRbeta CDR3 rearrangement, sequence reads were collapsed and filtered. For each sample, productive Simpson clonality was calculated as the square root of Simpson's diversity index across productive rearrangements. TCRdb mirrors the immuneACCESS table, restricted to in-frame sequences. Some clones are absent from its copies; in checked studies, under half trace to an unresolved V gene, and the reason for the others is unknown. Clone size and V and J calls were adopted from that table, with D and trimming inferred from the DNA. This sample has 65,000 to 90,000 clones in its table, and roughly 89% of those were observed once. The top ten hold around 10% of the sample.

Comment on this clone: Its recognized antigen is unknown. Per-nucleotide qualities are absent, and no much larger clonotype sits a single base away.

Whole blood was collected in K2EDTA tubes by collaborating institutions according to the institutions' own protocols. For TCRbeta analysis, collaborator samples were shipped as frozen whole blood, as isolated PBMCs, or as DNA extracted from either sample type. The CDR3 runs 14 residues from the cysteine to the phenylalanine. The CDR3 DNA has 42 bases and is translated from base 1. The V end loses 3 bases and the J end loses 7 bases, and a stretch of 14 bases separates them. The germline V gene encodes CDR1 WSHSY and CDR2 SAAADI. The source material was peripheral blood. This clonotype was sampled from an older man with acute or convalescent COVID-19. The sequence joins TRBV10-2 to TRBJ2-3, with a tentative D gene TRBD2 over 5 matching bases. For the CDR3, the sequence is CASSDTASSNTQYF. The DNA reads TGCGCCAGCAGTGACACGGCTAGCTCGAATACGCAGTATTTT.